This is a list of T cell receptor beta chains from one sample in a study of neurological immune-mediated disorders. TCRdb re-analysed the 5' RACE reads in MiXCR, keeping a single row per CDR3 protein. The sample lists tens of thousands of distinct CDR3 sequences; under 4.5% were seen once. Sample: PBMCs. The source is a woman between 50 and 59 years old with multiple sclerosis. Both conserved end residues are part of each CDR3. Fields, in order: J gene, V gene, CDR3 protein.

TRBJ1-2 TRBV11-2 CASSIGTYGYTF
TRBJ2-7 TRBV7-2 CASSLWSGHYYEQYF
TRBJ2-5 TRBV7-9 CASSLVGSETQYF
TRBJ1-1 TRBV20-1 CSAADSLNTEAFF
TRBJ1-1 TRBV6-5 CASSYTSPGQGADTEAFF
TRBJ1-1 TRBV7-9 CASSPVNTEAFF
TRBJ2-3 TRBV5-1 CASSRSPRISTDTQYF
TRBJ2-5 TRBV5-1 CASSLALGTGQETQYF
TRBJ2-3 TRBV7-2 CASSSQPRIGDTQYF
TRBJ2-5 TRBV20-1 CSAREVGGQSWETQYF
TRBJ2-3 TRBV20-1 CSARSVLAGGPDIDTQYF
TRBJ1-2 TRBV20-1 CSASLSDYGYTF
TRBJ1-1 TRBV5-1 CASSLRTADTEAFF
TRBJ2-7 TRBV12-3/TRBV12-4 CASSSMDRFGHEQYF
TRBJ2-7 TRBV27 CASSRAQPPYEQYF
TRBJ2-1 TRBV5-1 CASSGGTGNYNEQFF
TRBJ2-4 TRBV5-1 CASSSPGQINIQYF
TRBJ2-5 TRBV5-1 CASSPVAGGPRETQYF
TRBJ1-3 TRBV7-9 CASSLTGSGNTIYF
TRBJ2-3 TRBV9 CASSVDPGTDTQYF
TRBJ2-1 TRBV20-1 CSARRGAKQQFF
TRBJ2-3 TRBV29-1 CSVAGLTHEFTDTQYF
TRBJ1-1 TRBV20-1 CSAPDRGWTEAFF
TRBJ2-3 TRBV28 CASSSTRDRYTDTQYF
TRBJ1-1 TRBV7-2 CASSTSPGARTEAFF
TRBJ2-1 TRBV20-1 CSARGGLAGGSSYNEQFF